The entry below gives a single T cell receptor (beta chain) sequence along with its context. Given the absence of the conserved phenylalanine or tryptophan at the CDR3 end, a read error is likely. The library came from three nested PCR rounds adapted from ARM-PCR protocols. TCRdb re-derived calls from the multiplex PCR reads in MiXCR, one entry per CDR3 protein. This sample has 50,000 to 60,000 distinct CDR3 sequences, with roughly 69% found just once. No cell sorting was done before RNA was extracted from the tissue. More than 3 cm separated this lung sample from the edge of the tumor. This record belongs to a study of tumor and adjacent non-tumor tissue in lung cancer. On the study more broadly: The cohort had around twelve adenocarcinoma, 2 squamous cell and 1 small cell patients. Each sample yielded a few million productive TCRbeta reads on average. Aged about 31 to 76 years, patients included about 11 men and 4 to 6 women with stage I to III disease.

Unmatched junction bases numbered 9, after V lost 2 bases and J lost 7 bases. CDR1 is MNHNY, CDR2 SVGAGI, per germline (reference sequence). This CDR3 has 16 residues. The sample was distant non-tumor lung tissue. The chain uses TRBV6-6 and TRBJ2-1; TRBD2 matches 9 bases. This receptor was identified in an older woman with non-small cell lung cancer. The CDR3 sequence: CASSYDGGRARNEQFI. CDR3 nucleotide sequence: TGTGCCAGCAGTTACGACGGCGGGAGGGCCCGGAATGAGCAGTTCATC.